The 20 T cell receptor beta chains listed next were all sequenced from one sample in a study of T cell responses to AZD1222 COVID-19 vaccine. The assay was immunoSEQ multiplex PCR, and TCRdb's table has in-frame clones only and misses some. Altogether roughly 130,000 clones are present, around 90% being singletons, with the ten largest covering around 20%. The input for sequencing was peripheral blood, taken on day 0 of MenACWY control vaccination. All receptors come from an adult in good health.

This clone was counted a single time. The genes are TRBV5-1 and TRBJ2-2; 7 bases match TRBD1. The CDR3 runs to 14 residues. Trimming removed 4 bases from V and 4 bases from J; junction bases left unmatched: 4. Germline V gives CDR1 SGHRS, CDR2 YFSETQ. This CDR3 reads CASSASGGTGELFF. CDR3 coding DNA: TGCGCCAGCAGCGCATCAGGGGGCACCGGGGAGCTGTTTTTT.

The J gene is TRBJ1-3, the V gene TRBV28; the D is unclear. The CDR3 has 12 residues. Deletions cut 8 bases from V and 4 bases from J, with 9 bases between. The V gene's germline CDR1 is MDHEN and CDR2 SYDVKM. CDR3 sequence reads: CASWTGGNTIYF. In DNA, the CDR3 is TGTGCCAGCTGGACGGGGGGAAACACCATATATTTT.

V and J are TRBV2 and TRBJ2-2, with D tentatively TRBD2 (6 bases). The CDR3 sequence is 15 residues long. V was pared by 4 bases and J by 1 base, with 10 bases between. From germline, CDR1 is SNHLY and CDR2 FYNNEI. The CDR3 DNA sequence: TGTGCCAGCAGTGGCCTCGGGGGGAACACCGGGGAGCTGTTTTTT. Translated, it gives CASSGLGGNTGELFF.

V gene TRBV6-2 or TRBV6-3 combines with J gene TRBJ1-2; TRBD1 is a possible D gene (6 bases). Germline CDR1 is MNHEY and CDR2 is SVGEGT. CDR3 length: 15 residues. V lost 2 bases and J lost 4, with 14 bases in between. Written as DNA, the CDR3 is TGTGCCAGCAGTTACCCTTCGGAGGGGGGCTATGGCTACACCTTC. Translating gives CASSYPSEGGYGYTF.

This clone was recorded only once. The chain uses TRBV14 and TRBJ2-7; 9 bases fit TRBD2. The CDR3 runs 17 residues. CDR1 and CDR2 from the germline V gene are SGHDN and FVKESK. J gave up 3 bases and V 0 bases, and 9 bases lay outside the gene matches. CDR3 nucleotide sequence: TGTGCCAGCAGCCAAGATCGCGGTAGCGGGAGCTTCTACGAGCAGTACTTC. It translates to CASSQDRGSGSFYEQYF. The full variable domain, in which reference TRBV14 and TRBJ2-7 provide the parts outside the CDR3, is EAGVTQFPSHSVIEKGQTVTLRCDPISGHDNLYWYRRVMGKEIKFLLHFVKESKQDESGMPNNRFLAERTGGTYSTLKVQPAELEDSGVYFCASSQDRGSGSFYEQYFGPGTRLTVT.

The chain employs TRBV19 and TRBJ1-3; TRBD1 agrees at 8 bases. CDR3 length: 18 amino acids. Germline assignment: CDR1 LNHDA and CDR2 SQIVND (reference sequence). V was clipped by 6 bases and J by 0 bases; unmatched bases: 13. The CDR3 protein is CASSNLIRDRSSGNTIYF. The CDR3 DNA follows: TGTGCCAGTAGCAACCTTATCCGGGACAGGAGCTCTGGAAACACCATATATTTT.

This chain joins TRBV5-1 and TRBJ2-3, with D possibly TRBD2 on 5 matching bases. The CDR3 sequence is 16 residues long. V lost 4 bases, J lost 1 base, and 16 bases lay in between. Germline CDR1 SGHRS, CDR2 YFSETQ. CDR3 DNA sequence: TGCGCCAGCAGCCCTGGCCGGGGTGCTCGCACAGATACGCAGTATTTT. It specifies CASSPGRGARTDTQYF.

This clone came up a few times. The rearrangement links TRBV5-4 to TRBJ1-1; a weak D match, TRBD1 (6 bases). The length of the CDR3 is 13 residues. Germline values: CDR1 SGHNT, CDR2 YYREEE (reference sequence). Deletions cut 6 bases from V and 8 bases from J, with 17 bases between. The CDR3: CASTTQATGEAFF. The CDR3 DNA reads as TGTGCCAGCACCACACAGGCAACAGGGGAAGCTTTCTTT.

The chain has TRBV12-3 or TRBV12-4 and TRBJ2-1, with D uncertain. Trimming removed 5 bases from V and 6 bases from J, with 11 bases in between. This CDR3 has 13 amino acids. The CDR3 here is CASSNRLGNEQFF. The CDR3 region has the DNA TGTGCCAGCAGTAATAGACTCGGCAATGAGCAGTTCTTC.

This clone was seen just once. The V and J genes are TRBV7-9 and TRBJ1-6; D gene uncertain. Germline CDR1 SEHNR, CDR2 FQNEAQ (reference sequence). The CDR3 is made up of 15 amino acids. Trimming shortened V by 7 bases and J by 8 bases, and 18 bases separated the two germline ends. The CDR3 reads CASTNTASPYSPLHF. The CDR3 DNA reads TGTGCCAGCACCAACACAGCGTCCCCGTATTCACCCCTCCACTTT.

V and J are TRBV2 and TRBJ2-7, with 15 bases that match TRBD2. CDR1 and CDR2 from the germline V gene are SNHLY and FYNNEI. V gave up 6 bases and J gave up 6 bases; unmatched junction bases: 9. CDR3 size: 16 residues. In nucleotides, the CDR3 is TGTGCCAGCAGAGCCCGGACTAGCGGGAGGGTCCGCGAGCAGTACTTC. The encoded protein is CASRARTSGRVREQYF.

The rearrangement joins TRBV18 to TRBJ2-7; 7 positions agree with TRBD1. The V segment lost 3 bases and the J segment 1 base; nucleotides outside the gene matches: 6. The CDR3 loop spans 15 amino acids. The germline gives CDR1 KGHSH, CDR2 LQKENI. In nucleotides, the CDR3 is TGTGCCAGCTCACCGGCCGGGACAGTATCCTACGAGCAGTACTTC. As protein: CASSPAGTVSYEQYF.

Here the CDR3 DNA reads TGTGCCACCTCCCGGTGGGGGGCAGATACGCAGTATTTT. It encodes CATSRWGADTQYF. This chain connects TRBV24-1 to TRBJ2-3, with D possibly TRBD2 on 6 matching bases. The CDR3 has 13 amino acids. The V end lost 9 bases, the J end lost 4 bases, and 13 bases lay between the germline ends. CDR1 KGHDR and CDR2 SFDVKD come from the germline V gene.

This chain connects TRBV12-3 or TRBV12-4 to TRBJ1-2, with D unresolved. The CDR3 has 12 amino acids. The V gene lost 5 bases and the J gene lost 8 bases, with 12 bases spanning the gap. DNA for the CDR3: TGTGCCAGCAGTCCTGACGGGTCGGGCTACACCTTC. This sequence encodes CASSPDGSGYTF.

CDR3 sequence: CASSYSSGGAFGYTF. In DNA, the CDR3 is TGTGCCAGCAGTTACTCGTCTGGGGGCGCGTTTGGCTACACCTTC. The chain joins TRBV6-5 to TRBJ1-2; a possible D gene is TRBD1 (6 bases). Germline V lookup: CDR1 MNHEY, CDR2 SVGAGI. The length of the CDR3 is 15 residues. V was cut by 0 bases and J by 7 bases, with 15 bases left in between.

The chain recombines TRBV5-1 with TRBJ1-2; TRBD1 is a possible D gene (6 bases). Looked up from germline, CDR1 is SGHRS and CDR2 is YFSETQ. The ends were cut back, 4 bases at V and 7 bases at J, with 17 bases in the middle. The CDR3 spans 14 residues. CDR3 residues: CASSVTGSPSGYTF. The DNA of the CDR3 is TGCGCCAGCAGCGTGACAGGATCACCGTCTGGCTACACCTTC.

V and J are TRBV7-9 and TRBJ1-1; D not certain. Germline V CDR1 and CDR2: SEHNR, FQNEAQ (reference sequence). The CDR3 extends over 13 amino acids. V lost 5 bases, J lost 1 base, and 8 bases lay in between. The CDR3 coding sequence is TGTGCCAGCAGCCTCTCCCGGAACACTGAAGCTTTCTTT. The encoded protein is CASSLSRNTEAFF.

This clone was detected only once. This chain joins TRBV7-9 and TRBJ2-2; 8 bases are a match to TRBD1. This CDR3 comprises 16 residues. The J segment lost 6 bases and the V segment lost 6 bases, leaving 12 bases of the junction unmatched. CDR1 is SEHNR and CDR2 is FQNEAQ in the germline V gene (reference sequence). The DNA for the CDR3 is TGTGCCAGCAGAGCCGGGTGGGCAGGGGGCGCCGGGGAGCTGTTTTTT. Translated: CASRAGWAGGAGELFF.

J is TRBJ2-1 and V is TRBV7-2; D is unresolved. Germline-derived CDR1 and CDR2 are SGHTA and FQGNSA. This CDR3 spans 12 amino acids. Between the trimmed V and J ends, which lost 5 bases and 12 bases, there was a span of 14 bases. The CDR3 DNA sequence: TGTGCCAGCAGCCCACCCGGGCAGAGGCAGTTCTTC. This codes for CASSPPGQRQFF.

This clone has a single count. This rearrangement joins TRBV7-9 to TRBJ1-1, with D unresolved. Germline V gene data show CDR1 as SEHNR and CDR2 as FQNEAQ (reference sequence). CDR3 length equals 10 residues. V dropped 4 bases and J dropped 10 bases, with 7 bases sitting between them. The CDR3 sequence is CASSSGVAFF. In nucleotides, the CDR3 is TGTGCCAGCAGCTCCGGGGTAGCTTTCTTT.